Below, 16 T cell receptor beta chains from the same sample are listed, as sequenced in a study of T cell responses to AZD1222 COVID-19 vaccine. Clones were read by immunoSEQ multiplex PCR, and TCRdb kept only the in-frame ones, dropping some. The sample shows 150,000 or so clones, about 88% of them seen only once. The sample here was peripheral blood, taken on day 0 of AZD1222 vaccination. The receptors were sampled from an adult in good health.

The chain combines TRBV13 with TRBJ2-7, with TRBD2 matching 14 bases. The CDR3 has 16 amino acids. Germline V gene sequence: CDR1 PRHDT, CDR2 FYEKMQ (reference sequence). Trimming removed 8 bases from V and 0 bases from J; junction bases left unmatched: 6. Here the CDR3 reads CASGVGTSGGSYEQYF. The CDR3 DNA sequence: TGTGCCAGCGGGGTCGGGACTAGCGGGGGCTCCTACGAGCAGTACTTC. Together with reference TRBV13 and TRBJ2-7, the CDR3 gives the full variable domain: AAGVIQSPRHLIKEKRETATLKCYPIPRHDTVYWYQQGPGQDPQFLISFYEKMQSDKGSIPDRFSAQQFSDYHSELNMSSLELGDSALYFCASGVGTSGGSYEQYFGPGTRLTVT.

This clone was detected a few times. The CDR3: CASSPDIYGYTF. The CDR3 region has the DNA TGTGCCAGCAGCCCAGATATCTATGGCTACACCTTC. This chain joins TRBV12-3 or TRBV12-4 and TRBJ1-2; D is undetermined. This CDR3 is built from 12 residues. The V gene lost 6 bases and the J gene lost 4 bases, with 9 bases spanning the gap.

DNA for the CDR3: TGTGCCAGCTCCCCCTACCGGGATGGGGAGACCCAGTACTTC. It encodes CASSPYRDGETQYF. The V call is TRBV18, the J call TRBJ2-5, with D possibly TRBD2 on 5 matching bases. CDR3 length: 14 residues. The germline V gene has CDR1 KGHSH and CDR2 LQKENI. Between the trimmed V and J ends, which lost 6 bases and 5 bases, there was a span of 16 bases.

J is TRBJ1-5 and V is TRBV6-1, with 8 bases identical to TRBD1. V gave up 4 bases and J gave up 1 base; unmatched junction bases: 6. Per the germline V gene, CDR1 is MNHNS and CDR2 is SASEGT. The CDR3 has 16 residues. The CDR3 loop reads CASSGRQGISNQPQHF. The CDR3 coding sequence is TGTGCCAGCAGTGGAAGACAGGGGATCAGCAATCAGCCCCAGCATTTT.

The chain combines TRBV11-3 with TRBJ2-1; 9 nucleotides line up with TRBD1. The CDR3 runs 16 residues. J was trimmed by 6 bases and V by 4 bases; bases with no gene match: 10. CDR1 SGHNT and CDR2 YENEEA come from the germline V gene. The CDR3 region is CASSSILGQGRNEQFF. CDR3 in DNA: TGTGCCAGCAGCTCCATCTTGGGACAGGGCCGCAATGAGCAGTTCTTC.

This clone was found once. The CDR3 spells CASSVALQGKLFF. CDR3 nucleotide sequence: TGTGCCAGCAGCGTTGCCCTACAGGGAAAGCTGTTTTTT. The rearrangement uses TRBV9 and TRBJ1-4; a weak D match, TRBD1 (6 bases). Per germline, CDR1 SGDLS and CDR2 YYNGEE. The CDR3 sequence is 13 residues long. Trimming stripped 2 bases from V and 14 bases from J, with 16 bases between.

The chain couples TRBV10-3 to TRBJ1-2, with 10 bases fitting TRBD1. In germline, CDR1 is ENHRY, CDR2 SYGVKD. CDR3 length: 15 residues. With V trimmed by 6 bases and J by 8 bases, 12 bases remained unmatched. The CDR3 is CAISAGQGGILGYTF. As DNA, the CDR3 is TGTGCCATCAGCGCTGGACAGGGGGGAATTTTAGGCTACACCTTC.

This clone was counted many times. This chain connects TRBV11-3 to TRBJ2-1; TRBD1 matches at 7 bases. Trimming removed 5 bases from V and 0 bases from J; junction bases left unmatched: 7. There are 16 residues in the CDR3. Looked up from germline, CDR1 is SGHNT and CDR2 is YENEEA. The CDR3 region is CASSPKAGGSYNEQFF. CDR3 DNA: TGTGCCAGCAGCCCCAAGGCAGGGGGCTCCTACAATGAGCAGTTCTTC. The variable domain in full, with the rest retrieved from reference TRBV11-3 and TRBJ2-1, is EAGVVQSPRYKIIEKKQPVAFWCNPISGHNTLYWYLQNLGQGPELLIRYENEEAVDDSQLPKDRFSAERLKGVDSTLKIQPAELGDSAVYLCASSPKAGGSYNEQFFGPGTRLTVL.

The chain uses TRBV10-2 and TRBJ2-1, with 14 bases identical to TRBD2. This CDR3 is built from 17 residues. V lost 3 bases, J lost 12 bases, and 13 bases stayed unmatched. The germline CDR1 and CDR2 sequences are WSHSY and SAAADI. DNA for the CDR3: TGCGCCAGCAGTGATGCTCCGGGACTAGCGGGAGTCGTAGGGCAGTTCTTC. Translated: CASSDAPGLAGVVGQFF.

V and J are TRBV29-1 and TRBJ1-2; D ambiguous. V lost 0 bases to trimming and J lost 8 bases, with 13 bases between them. Germline V gives CDR1 SQVTM, CDR2 ANQGSEA. The CDR3 contains 13 residues. The CDR3, as DNA: TGCAGCGTTGAAGAGGGCAGGACGGGCGGCTACACCTTC. Its translation: CSVEEGRTGGYTF.

The rearrangement links TRBV7-2 to TRBJ2-1; a weak D match, TRBD2 (5 bases). Per germline, CDR1 SGHTA and CDR2 FQGNSA. V lost 3 bases, J lost 0 bases, and 9 bases lay in between. The CDR3 is 15 residues long. The CDR3 reads CASSFLRASYNEQFF. The CDR3, as DNA: TGTGCCAGCAGCTTCCTGCGGGCCTCCTACAATGAGCAGTTCTTC.

This chain uses TRBV4-3 with TRBJ2-7; D unresolved. The CDR3 is 17 residues long. Trimming shortened V by 1 base and J by 4 bases, and 20 bases separated the two germline ends. The germline CDR1 and CDR2 sequences are LGHNA and YSLEER. CDR3 bases: TGCGCCAGCAGCCAAGCCTTAAGGAGTGAGCCTACTTACGAGCAGTACTTC. Translation gives CASSQALRSEPTYEQYF.

The rearrangement uses TRBV11-2 and TRBJ2-7; TRBD2 matches at 8 bases. CDR3 size: 15 residues. Germline V gives CDR1 SGHAT, CDR2 FQNNGV. Trimming cost V 1 base and J 0 bases; bases outside gene matches: 2. The chain's CDR3 is CASSLGGRISYEQYF. The CDR3 nucleotides read TGTGCCAGCAGCTTAGGCGGGAGGATCTCCTACGAGCAGTACTTC.

The J gene is TRBJ1-6, the V gene TRBV7-2, with D possibly being TRBD1 (5 bases). Germline assignment: CDR1 SGHTA and CDR2 FQGNSA. The CDR3 length is 16 residues. The V end was cut by 5 bases, the J end by 0 bases, with 11 bases between. The CDR3: CASSLRASSYNSPLHF. In DNA, the CDR3 is TGTGCCAGCAGCCTCAGGGCCAGCTCCTATAATTCACCCCTCCACTTT.

The chain uses TRBV9 and TRBJ1-6; the D gene is possibly TRBD1 (5 bases). The length of the CDR3 is 17 residues. Looked up from germline, CDR1 is SGDLS and CDR2 is YYNGEE. The V and J ends lost 3 bases and 10 bases respectively, with 23 bases between them. This chain's CDR3 is CASSADSGGLRASPLHF. CDR3 bases: TGTGCCAGCAGCGCAGATTCGGGGGGACTCCGCGCGTCACCCCTCCACTTT.

This chain joins TRBV7-2 and TRBJ1-6, with unresolved D. The CDR3 length is 16 residues. V was pared by 0 bases and J by 5 bases, with 11 bases between. The germline CDR1 and CDR2 sequences are SGHTA and FQGNSA. DNA for the CDR3: TGTGCCAGCAGCTTAGCCAGCCGAGGGAATAATTCACCCCTCCACTTT. The encoded protein is CASSLASRGNNSPLHF.